The clone carrying this T cell receptor (beta chain) is a singleton in its sample. This entry belongs to a study of shared clonotypes between healthy human individuals. TCRdb's copy holds only in-frame clones and misses some; the assay was immunoSEQ multiplex PCR. The sample contains about 2.3 million clones, around 93% of which appear only once. The CDR3 loop spans 15 amino acids. The germline gives CDR1 SGHTA, CDR2 FQGNSA. V shed 5 bases, J shed 3 bases, and the junction held 7 bases outside the gene matches. V is TRBV7-2 and J is TRBJ2-7; 10 bases match TRBD2. The source is a man aged 18 to 29 in good health. Some clones in this sample may be carry-over from other donors' samples. The specimen was naive CD4+ T cells from PBMCs. Subset described: CD45RA+ positively selected. The CDR3, as DNA: TGTGCCAGCAGCGCCCTAGCGGGAGCACTCTACGAGCAGTACTTC. This gives the protein CASSALAGALYEQYF.